The 17 T cell receptor beta chains below come from one sample, sequenced in a study of cytotoxic CD8 clonotypes in ibrutinib-treated CLL. Profiling relied on immunoSEQ multiplex PCR, and the TCRdb table lists in-frame clones only, not all of them. The data hold 50,000 or so clones, with approximately 87% observed a single time. The starting material was PBMCs, obtained after 24 months of ibrutinib treatment. These receptors originate from a human donor with chronic lymphocytic leukemia.

The chain recombines TRBV28 with TRBJ2-5, with 9 bases matching TRBD2. The germline V gene has CDR1 MDHEN and CDR2 SYDVKM. The length of the CDR3 is 14 residues. V dropped 5 bases and J dropped 7; count of bases not matched to a gene: 8. The CDR3, as DNA: TGTGCCAGCAGTCTTTCGACTAGCGGTGGGACCCAGTACTTC. Its translation is CASSLSTSGGTQYF.

The chain links TRBV27 to TRBJ2-7; perhaps D is TRBD1 or TRBD2 (5 bases each). The CDR3 length is 14 residues. The V gene lost 5 bases and the J gene lost 0 bases, with 11 bases spanning the gap. Per germline, CDR1 MNHEY and CDR2 SMNVEV (reference sequence). The CDR3, as DNA: TGTGCCAGCAGTCCCGGGACCCGCTCCTACGAGCAGTACTTC. It yields the protein CASSPGTRSYEQYF.

This rearrangement joins TRBV5-5 to TRBJ2-7; TRBD2 aligns across 7 bases. Trimming cost V 4 bases and J 3 bases; bases outside gene matches: 4. CDR3 length equals 13 residues. The germline CDR1 and CDR2 sequences are SGHKS and YYEKEE (reference sequence). CDR3 bases: TGTGCCAGCAGCCCTACGGGGGGCTACGAGCAGTACTTC. It is translated as CASSPTGGYEQYF.

The chain combines TRBV7-8 with TRBJ1-2; D is perhaps TRBD1 (6 bases). The CDR3 extends over 14 amino acids. Germline V lookup: CDR1 SGHVS, CDR2 FQNEAQ. Trimming cost V 0 bases and J 2 bases, with 7 bases left between them. The CDR3 is CASSLAGQNYGYTF. CDR3 DNA sequence: TGTGCCAGCAGCTTAGCTGGACAGAACTATGGCTACACCTTC.

The gene calls are TRBV6-1 and TRBJ1-2, with 8 bases that match TRBD1. Unmatched junction bases numbered 8, after V lost 4 bases and J lost 4 bases. The CDR3 covers 15 residues. The germline CDR1 and CDR2 sequences are MNHNS and SASEGT. As DNA, the CDR3 is TGTGCCAGCAGTGTCTCCGGACAGGGTTCCTATGGCTACACCTTC. Translating gives CASSVSGQGSYGYTF.

V usage is TRBV7-8 and J usage is TRBJ2-7, with 10 positions matching TRBD1. The CDR3 is 15 residues long. Germline V gene lookup returns CDR1 SGHVS and CDR2 FQNEAQ. V trimming: 7 bases; J trimming: 3 bases; junction bases outside the gene matches: 9. Here the CDR3 reads CASTQTGDRGYEQYF. The DNA for the CDR3 is TGTGCCAGCACCCAAACTGGGGACAGGGGCTACGAGCAGTACTTC.

J is TRBJ1-1 and V is TRBV6-5; TRBD1 agrees at 7 bases. Losses at the gene ends were 1 base for V and 6 bases for J; bases not matched to a gene: 11. From germline, CDR1 is MNHEY and CDR2 SVGAGI. The CDR3 is 16 residues long. CDR3 loop: CASSYFLTGRGPEAFF. CDR3 sequence (DNA): TGTGCCAGCAGTTACTTCCTGACAGGGCGGGGGCCTGAAGCTTTCTTT.

The chain joins TRBV7-9 to TRBJ1-2; D possibly corresponds to TRBD1 (5 bases). Trimming removed 1 base from V and 2 bases from J, with 11 bases in between. This CDR3 spans 15 amino acids. The V gene's germline CDR1 is SEHNR and CDR2 FQNEAQ (reference sequence). The CDR3 DNA follows: TGTGCCAGCAGCTTAGACAAGGGGCCCAACTATGGCTACACCTTC. The encoded protein is CASSLDKGPNYGYTF.

J is TRBJ1-3 and V is TRBV27, with 7 bases matching TRBD1. Trimming took 3 bases from V and 4 from J; bases not matched to a gene: 15. The CDR3 has 18 residues. Germline loops: CDR1 MNHEY, CDR2 SMNVEV (reference sequence). The CDR3 DNA follows: TGTGCCAGCAGTTTTTCCGGGACAGCCTCGAGGAGGGGAAACACCATATATTTT. Translation gives CASSFSGTASRRGNTIYF.

With regard to this clone: Its ends do not fully match the called genes, so a read error is possible. The V gene is TRBV6-1, the J gene TRBJ1-2; no clear D. Germline V CDR1 and CDR2: MNHNS, SASEGT. The CDR3 extends over 10 amino acids. The CDR3 bases are TGTGCCAGCAGTGAAGGAAGTGGGGCCTTC. Amino acid sequence: CASSEGSGAF.

This clone was picked up one time. V gene TRBV11-3 combines with J gene TRBJ2-7; 7 bases fit TRBD1. Trimming cost V 4 bases and J 5 bases; bases outside gene matches: 2. CDR3 size: 12 residues. Germline V gene lookup returns CDR1 SGHNT and CDR2 YENEEA. This CDR3 reads CASSSDRDEQYF. As DNA, the CDR3 is TGTGCCAGCAGCTCTGACAGGGACGAGCAGTACTTC.

This chain joins TRBV30 and TRBJ2-7; 7 bases align to TRBD2. The CDR3 runs to 13 residues. Germline V lookup: CDR1 GTSNPN, CDR2 SVGIG (reference sequence). The V gene end was trimmed by 4 bases and the J gene end by 4 bases; junction bases not matched to a gene: 7. CDR3 sequence reads: CAWTGTIQYEQYF. The DNA for the CDR3 is TGTGCCTGGACCGGGACTATACAATACGAGCAGTACTTC. Drawing the rest from reference TRBV30 and TRBJ2-7, the complete variable domain is SQTIHQWPATLVQPVGSPLSLECTVEGTSNPNLYWYRQAAGRGLQLLFYSVGIGQISSEVPQNLSASRPQDRQFILSSKKLLLSDSGFYLCAWTGTIQYEQYFGPGTRLTVT.

V and J are TRBV11-2 and TRBJ2-1, with D perhaps TRBD1 (6 bases). The CDR3 sequence is 15 residues long. V lost 1 base and J lost 2, with 9 bases in between. Germline CDR1 reads SGHAT; CDR2 reads FQNNGV. CDR3 bases: TGTGCCAGCAGCTTAGGTCCAGGGGCCTACAATGAGCAGTTCTTC. Protein product: CASSLGPGAYNEQFF.

The chain has TRBV2 and TRBJ2-7; TRBD2 matches 14 bases. This CDR3 has 18 residues. The germline V gene has CDR1 SNHLY and CDR2 FYNNEI. V shed 4 bases and J 2 bases; nucleotides not matched to a gene: 10. CDR3 amino acids: CASSARLAGGYGPYEQYF. DNA for the CDR3: TGTGCCAGCAGTGCCCGACTAGCGGGAGGGTATGGGCCCTACGAGCAGTACTTC.

This chain links TRBV7-9 with TRBJ1-5, with 10 bases matching TRBD1. Germline V gene lookup returns CDR1 SEHNR and CDR2 FQNEAQ (reference sequence). This CDR3 comprises 16 residues. The J segment lost 2 bases and the V segment lost 5 bases, leaving 6 bases of the junction unmatched. CDR3 bases: TGTGCCAGCAGCCCTTCCGGGACAGGGGGCAATCAGCCCCAGCATTTT. Protein: CASSPSGTGGNQPQHF.

The chain combines TRBV30 with TRBJ1-1; the D gene is possibly TRBD1 (5 bases). CDR3 size: 13 residues. The germline V gene encodes CDR1 GTSNPN and CDR2 SVGIG (reference sequence). V gave up 2 bases and J gave up 3 bases, with 10 bases separating them. CDR3 DNA sequence: TGTGCCTGGAGTAGCGGGGGGGACACTGAAGCTTTCTTT. Amino acid sequence: CAWSSGGDTEAFF.

The gene calls are TRBV5-1 and TRBJ1-5; a weak D match, TRBD1 (5 bases). Trimming stripped 2 bases from V and 4 bases from J, with 13 bases between. Germline loops: CDR1 SGHRS, CDR2 YFSETQ. There are 15 residues in the CDR3. The CDR3 reads CASSFEGRYNQPQHF. Written as DNA, the CDR3 is TGCGCCAGCAGCTTCGAGGGACGATATAATCAGCCCCAGCATTTT.